This T cell receptor (beta chain) came from a study of blood T cell repertoires in COVID-19. Study at large: Spain, Italy and the United States supplied samples that represented acute and convalescent COVID-19. PBMCs, B-cell-depleted T cells, or T cells were the source of the cDNA or gDNA that made up the material.

The length of the CDR3 is 14 residues. The V gene lost 3 bases and the J gene lost 3 bases, with 9 bases spanning the gap. CDR1 and CDR2 from the germline V gene are GTSNPN and SVGIG (reference sequence). TCRdb's table, derived via immunoSEQ multiplex PCR, lists solely in-frame clones and lacks some. Of roughly 95,000 clones listed, around 82% are singletons. Sequencing was done on a sample of peripheral blood. The chain links TRBV30 to TRBJ1-6; D remains unclear. The sequence derives from a middle-aged man with active or convalescent COVID-19. CDR3 coding DNA: TGTGCCTGGAGCGGGAGTTTCTATAATTCACCCCTCCACTTT. This gives the protein CAWSGSFYNSPLHF.